This paragraph covers one T cell receptor (beta chain) sequence. Its specificity is not known. These data come from a study of T cell responses to AZD1222 COVID-19 vaccine. Study context: Whether given at about 4 or about 12 weeks, second doses were pooled. The study's findings and limits: Vaccine-associated CD4 TCRs ranged over spike, dominating at 160-218 and 743-854. Repertoires in all cases were sampled only once the peak T cell response had passed. The donor group comprised mostly white British people and more females; the analysis possibly underestimated clonal diversity.

Repertoires were generated with immunoSEQ multiplex PCR, while TCRdb's copy carries only in-frame clones and drops some. The sample shows 100,000 or so clones, more than 70% of them seen only once. Sample: peripheral blood, taken on day 0 of AZD1222 vaccination. The TCR originated in an adult in good health.

The CDR3 DNA reads TGTGCCAGCAGTCGAGGCACAGATACGCAGTATTTT. Translation gives CASSRGTDTQYF. The chain has TRBV27 and TRBJ2-3; D is undetermined. The CDR3 consists of 12 residues. Trimming removed 5 bases from V and 1 base from J, with 4 bases in between. From germline, CDR1 is MNHEY and CDR2 SMNVEV (reference sequence).